The clone carrying this T cell receptor beta chain was picked up a small number of times. Antigen unknown. The sample belongs to a study of cytomegalovirus exposure and HLA in healthy donors. Study-level background: Of 300 to 500 genotyped donors, 81% grouped in the Caucasian-associated ancestry cluster. Findings and caveats of the study: Analysis performed later found more than 15,000 TCR beta sequences associated with HLA alleles at 0.05 false discovery rate. Per a prior analysis, the majority of TCR beta V segments were productive roughly 87% or roughly 30% of the time.

Each donor was healthy, and each was a bone marrow donor. Trimming left V 3 bases short and J 8 bases short, with 12 bases between. CDR1 is SGHKS and CDR2 is YYEKEE in the germline V gene (reference sequence). This CDR3 comprises 13 residues. PCR employed 60 Vbeta and 13 Jbeta primers. The assay was immunoSEQ multiplex PCR, and TCRdb's table has in-frame clones only and misses some. In the table there are roughly 140,000 clones, 70% to 85% of which are singletons. The TCR comes from a woman aged 55 to 70 in good health and CMV-seropositive. Sequenced: PBMCs. This chain uses TRBV5-5 with TRBJ2-1, with a tentative D call TRBD2 (5 bases). CDR3 region: CASSSGPADEQFF. The CDR3, as DNA: TGTGCCAGCAGCTCGGGCCCAGCGGATGAGCAGTTCTTC.